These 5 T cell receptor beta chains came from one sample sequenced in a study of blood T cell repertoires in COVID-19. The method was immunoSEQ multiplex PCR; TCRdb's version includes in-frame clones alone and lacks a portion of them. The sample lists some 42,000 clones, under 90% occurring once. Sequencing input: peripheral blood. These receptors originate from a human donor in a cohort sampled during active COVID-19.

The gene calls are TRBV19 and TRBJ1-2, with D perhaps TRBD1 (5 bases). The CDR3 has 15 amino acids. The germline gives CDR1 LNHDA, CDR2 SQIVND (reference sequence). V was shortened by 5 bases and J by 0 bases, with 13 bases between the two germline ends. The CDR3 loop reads CASSQTASPNYGYTF. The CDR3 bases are TGTGCCAGTAGTCAGACAGCGTCTCCTAACTATGGCTACACCTTC.

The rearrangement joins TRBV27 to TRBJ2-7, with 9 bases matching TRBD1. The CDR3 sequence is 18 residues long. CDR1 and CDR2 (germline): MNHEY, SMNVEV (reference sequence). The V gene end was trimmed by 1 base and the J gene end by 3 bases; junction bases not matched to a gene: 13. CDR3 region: CASSLLAPGQGRFYEQYF. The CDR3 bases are TGTGCCAGCAGTTTATTGGCCCCGGGACAGGGTAGATTCTACGAGCAGTACTTC.

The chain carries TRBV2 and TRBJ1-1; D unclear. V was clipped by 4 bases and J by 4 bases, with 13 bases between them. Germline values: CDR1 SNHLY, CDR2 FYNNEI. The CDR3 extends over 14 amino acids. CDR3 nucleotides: TGTGCCAGCAGTGTGGCCCGACGAGGCACTGAAGCTTTCTTT. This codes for CASSVARRGTEAFF.

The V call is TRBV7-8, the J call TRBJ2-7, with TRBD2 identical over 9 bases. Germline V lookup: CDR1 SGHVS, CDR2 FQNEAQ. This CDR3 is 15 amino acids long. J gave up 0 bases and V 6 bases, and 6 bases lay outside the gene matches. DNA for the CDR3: TGTGCCAGCAGAGGACTAGCGCCGAGCTCCTACGAGCAGTACTTC. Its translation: CASRGLAPSSYEQYF.

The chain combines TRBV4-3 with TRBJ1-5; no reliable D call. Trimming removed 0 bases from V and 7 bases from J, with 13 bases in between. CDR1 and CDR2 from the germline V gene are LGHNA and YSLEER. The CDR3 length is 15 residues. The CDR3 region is CASSQDLIGSQPQHF. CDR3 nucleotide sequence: TGCGCCAGCAGCCAAGATCTGATAGGGAGCCAGCCCCAGCATTTT.